Here is one T cell receptor beta chain with its context. Its specificity is not known. Germline is not matched at one junction end, which may reflect a read error. This entry comes from a study of T cell responses to AZD1222 COVID-19 vaccine. This CDR3 is 11 amino acids long. CDR1 is SNHLY and CDR2 is FYNNEI in the germline V gene. Whole-study results and caveats: Samples come after the peak T cell response, not at day 14. With two AZD1222 doses given, Spike-specific TCR breadth and depth both rose.

The assay was immunoSEQ multiplex PCR, and TCRdb's table has in-frame clones only and misses some. Of approximately 160,000 clones detected, around 92% appear once; the ten largest clones hold 0.9%. The clonotype comes from an adult in good health. This rearrangement joins TRBV2 to TRBJ1-1, with TRBD1 matching 8 bases. Sequencing was performed on peripheral blood, taken on day 0 of AZD1222 vaccination. The CDR3 region is CAGRQGMDAFF. The CDR3 region has the DNA TGTGCCGGCAGACAGGGGATGGACGCTTTCTTT.